This TCR beta chain was sequenced for a study of shared clonotypes between healthy human individuals. An approximately 220 ng quantity of DNA, roughly 29,000 T cell genomes, went into the sorted-subset replicate PCRs. Clones were read by immunoSEQ multiplex PCR, and TCRdb kept only the in-frame ones, dropping some. This sample carries some 300,000 clones, around four fifths of them seen once, and the ten largest clones take about 10%. Researchers partitioned CD4+ cells into CD45RA+ naive and CD45RA-negative memory subsets. The germline CDR1 and CDR2 sequences are SGHRS and YFSETQ. The CDR3 extends over 16 amino acids. The trim removed 0 bases at V and 6 bases at J, leaving 12 bases unmatched. Overall study results and limits: Rarefaction analysis demonstrated incomplete sorted-subset sequencing notwithstanding large depth. The expectation was that sequencing depth would affect clonotype sharing among donors.

In the case of this clone: The antigen remains unidentified.

This TCR was recovered from a man in his thirties or forties in good health. The chain is built from TRBV5-1 and TRBJ2-7, with TRBD2 matching over 7 bases. The sequenced material came from memory CD4+ T cells sorted from blood. As for subset: CD45RA-negative fraction. The DNA for the CDR3 is TGCGCCAGCAGCTTGGACACTAGCGCGGTAAACGTCGAGCAGTACTTC. Protein sequence: CASSLDTSAVNVEQYF. Complete variable domain (other parts from reference TRBV5-1 and TRBJ2-7): KAGVTQTPRYLIKTRGQQVTLSCSPISGHRSVSWYQQTPGQGLQFLFEYFSETQRNKGNFPGRFSGRQFSNSRSEMNVSTLELGDSALYLCASSLDTSAVNVEQYFGPGTRLTVT.